The source of this TCR beta chain is a study of early T cells in non-severe SARS-CoV-2 infection. This clonotype appeared many times. Each CDR3 protein gets one entry after TCRdb re-called the 5' RACE reads with MiXCR. The sample includes 55,000 to 75,000 distinct CDR3 sequences, 6% to 8.5% of them seen just once. This CDR3 has 19 residues. The genes are TRBV21-1 and TRBJ1-1; the D call of TRBD1 is as the table states it, not checked on the DNA. TRBV21-1 represents a pseudogene. The sequencing sample was made of whole blood. The sequence derives from an adult who was a healthcare worker with PCR-confirmed SARS-CoV-2 infection or an uninfected control (not recorded which). DNA of the CDR3: TGTGCCAGCAGCAAAGCCGGTAGGGGACAGCCTTTTATGAACACTGAAGCTTTCTTT. This gives the protein CASSKAGRGQPFMNTEAFF.